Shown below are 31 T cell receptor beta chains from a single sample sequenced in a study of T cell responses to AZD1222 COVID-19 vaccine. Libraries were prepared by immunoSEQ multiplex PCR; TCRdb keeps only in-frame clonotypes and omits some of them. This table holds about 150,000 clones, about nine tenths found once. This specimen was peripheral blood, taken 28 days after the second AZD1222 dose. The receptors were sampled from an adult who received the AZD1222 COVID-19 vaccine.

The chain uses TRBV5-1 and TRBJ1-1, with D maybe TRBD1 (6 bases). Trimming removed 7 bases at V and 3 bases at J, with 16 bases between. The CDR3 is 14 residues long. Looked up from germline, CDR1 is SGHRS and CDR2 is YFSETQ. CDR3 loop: CASFRGGGDTEAFF. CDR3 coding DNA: TGCGCCAGCTTCCGTGGGGGCGGCGACACTGAAGCTTTCTTT.

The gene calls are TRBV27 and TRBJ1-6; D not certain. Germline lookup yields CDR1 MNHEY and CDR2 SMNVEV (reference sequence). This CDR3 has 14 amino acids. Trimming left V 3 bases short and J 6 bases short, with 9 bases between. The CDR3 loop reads CASSFRRLNSPLHF. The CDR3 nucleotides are TGTGCCAGCAGTTTTAGGCGGCTTAATTCACCCCTCCACTTT.

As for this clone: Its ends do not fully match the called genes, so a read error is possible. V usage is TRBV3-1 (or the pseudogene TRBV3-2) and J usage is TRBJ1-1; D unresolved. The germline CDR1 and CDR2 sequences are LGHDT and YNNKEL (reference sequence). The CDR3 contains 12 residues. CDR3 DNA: TGTGCCAGCAGCCAAGGGCCTCGAACGCCGGGATTT. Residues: CASSQGPRTPGF.

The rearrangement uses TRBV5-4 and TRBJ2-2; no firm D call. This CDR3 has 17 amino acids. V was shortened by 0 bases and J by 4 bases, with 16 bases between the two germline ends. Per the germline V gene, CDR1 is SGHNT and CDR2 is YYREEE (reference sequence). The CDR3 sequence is CASSLAEEWRVTGELFF. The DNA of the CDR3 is TGTGCCAGCAGCTTGGCCGAGGAGTGGAGAGTCACCGGGGAGCTGTTTTTT.

Here the CDR3 reads CASSRTGQTEAFF. The CDR3 region has the DNA TGTGCCAGCAGCCGTACAGGGCAAACTGAAGCTTTCTTT. The chain is built from TRBV12-3 or TRBV12-4 and TRBJ1-1; D is perhaps TRBD1 (6 bases). The CDR3 spans 13 residues. The V end was cut by 6 bases, the J end by 5 bases, with 13 bases between.

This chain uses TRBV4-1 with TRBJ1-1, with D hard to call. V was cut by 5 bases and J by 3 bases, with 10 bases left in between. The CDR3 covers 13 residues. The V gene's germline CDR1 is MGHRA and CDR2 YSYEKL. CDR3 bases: TGCGCCAGCAGCGGGCCCGCGGACACTGAAGCTTTCTTT. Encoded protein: CASSGPADTEAFF.

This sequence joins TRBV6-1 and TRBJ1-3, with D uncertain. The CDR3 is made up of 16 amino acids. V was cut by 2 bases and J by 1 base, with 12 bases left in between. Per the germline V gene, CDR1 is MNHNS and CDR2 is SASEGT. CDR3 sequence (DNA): TGTGCCAGCAGTGAACCTCGACTCGGTTCTGGAAACACCATATATTTT. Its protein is CASSEPRLGSGNTIYF.

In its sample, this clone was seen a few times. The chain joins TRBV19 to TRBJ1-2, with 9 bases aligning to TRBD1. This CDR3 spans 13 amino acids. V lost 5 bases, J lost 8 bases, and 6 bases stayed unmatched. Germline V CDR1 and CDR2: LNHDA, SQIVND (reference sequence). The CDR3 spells CASSLGTGKGYTF. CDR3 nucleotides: TGTGCCAGTAGTTTAGGGACAGGGAAAGGCTACACCTTC.

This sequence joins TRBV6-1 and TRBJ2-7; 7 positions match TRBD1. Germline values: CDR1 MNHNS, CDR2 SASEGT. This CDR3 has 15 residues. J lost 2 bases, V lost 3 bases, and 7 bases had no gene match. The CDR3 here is CASSDSGQYTYEQYF. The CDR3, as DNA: TGTGCCAGCAGTGATTCGGGACAGTATACCTACGAGCAGTACTTC.

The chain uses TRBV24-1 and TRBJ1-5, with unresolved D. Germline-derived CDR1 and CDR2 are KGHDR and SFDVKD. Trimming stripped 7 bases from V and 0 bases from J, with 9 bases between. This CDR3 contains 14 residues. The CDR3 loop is CATRSDGSNQPQHF. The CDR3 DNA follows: TGTGCCACCAGGTCGGACGGTAGCAATCAGCCCCAGCATTTT.

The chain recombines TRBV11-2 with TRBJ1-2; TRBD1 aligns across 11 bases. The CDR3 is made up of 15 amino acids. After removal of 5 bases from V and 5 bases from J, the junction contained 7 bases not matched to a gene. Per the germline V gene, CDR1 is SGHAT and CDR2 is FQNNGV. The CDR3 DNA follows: TGTGCCAGCAGCCCGCGGACAGGGGGCTATTATGGCTACACCTTC. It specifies CASSPRTGGYYGYTF.

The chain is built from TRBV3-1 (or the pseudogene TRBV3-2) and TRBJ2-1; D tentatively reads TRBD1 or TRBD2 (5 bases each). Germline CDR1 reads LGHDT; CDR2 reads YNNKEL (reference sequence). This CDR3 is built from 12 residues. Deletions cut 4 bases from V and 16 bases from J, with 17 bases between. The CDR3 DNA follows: TGTGCCAGCAGCCCAGAAGGGGAGAGGCTTTTCTTC. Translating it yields CASSPEGERLFF.

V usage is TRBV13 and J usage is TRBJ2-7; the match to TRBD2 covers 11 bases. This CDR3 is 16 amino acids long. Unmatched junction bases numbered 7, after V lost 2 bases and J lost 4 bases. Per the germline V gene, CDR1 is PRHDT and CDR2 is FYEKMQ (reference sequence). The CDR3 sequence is CASSLSRASGRYEQYF. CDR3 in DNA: TGTGCCAGCAGCTTAAGTAGGGCTAGCGGGAGGTACGAGCAGTACTTC.

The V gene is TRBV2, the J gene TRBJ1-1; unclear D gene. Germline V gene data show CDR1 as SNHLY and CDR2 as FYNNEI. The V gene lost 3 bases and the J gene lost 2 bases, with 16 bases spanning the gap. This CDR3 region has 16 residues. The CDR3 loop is CASSDMAGHTNTEAFF. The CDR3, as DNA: TGTGCCAGCAGTGATATGGCCGGCCATACAAACACTGAAGCTTTCTTT.

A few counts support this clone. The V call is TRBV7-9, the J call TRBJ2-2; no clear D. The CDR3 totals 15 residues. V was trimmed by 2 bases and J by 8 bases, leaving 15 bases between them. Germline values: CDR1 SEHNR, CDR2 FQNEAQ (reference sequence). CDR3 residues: CASSLHTSLAGELFF. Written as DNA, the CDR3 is TGTGCCAGCAGCTTACACACATCCCTTGCGGGGGAGCTGTTTTTT.

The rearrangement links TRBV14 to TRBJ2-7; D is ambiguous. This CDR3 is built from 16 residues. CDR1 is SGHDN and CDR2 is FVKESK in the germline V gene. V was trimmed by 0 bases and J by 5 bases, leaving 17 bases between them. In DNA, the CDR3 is TGTGCCAGCAGCCAAGAACGACGCCTCAGGTCCGACGAGCAGTACTTC. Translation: CASSQERRLRSDEQYF. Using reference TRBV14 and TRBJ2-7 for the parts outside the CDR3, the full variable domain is EAGVTQFPSHSVIEKGQTVTLRCDPISGHDNLYWYRRVMGKEIKFLLHFVKESKQDESGMPNNRFLAERTGGTYSTLKVQPAELEDSGVYFCASSQERRLRSDEQYFGPGTRLTVT.

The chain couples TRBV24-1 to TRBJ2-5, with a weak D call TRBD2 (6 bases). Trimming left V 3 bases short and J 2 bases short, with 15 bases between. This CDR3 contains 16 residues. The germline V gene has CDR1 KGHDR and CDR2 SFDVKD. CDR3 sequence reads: CATSDPQAGAQETQYF. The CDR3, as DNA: TGTGCCACCAGTGATCCACAAGCGGGCGCACAAGAGACCCAGTACTTC.

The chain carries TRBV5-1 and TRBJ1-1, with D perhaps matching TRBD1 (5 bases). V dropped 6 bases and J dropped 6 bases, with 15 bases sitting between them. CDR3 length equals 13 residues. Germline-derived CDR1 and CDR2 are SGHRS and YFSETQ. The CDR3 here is CASTRTGGAEAFF. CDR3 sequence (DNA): TGCGCCAGCACGAGAACAGGTGGCGCTGAAGCTTTCTTT.

The CDR3 loop reads CASSSTGDYGYTF. The CDR3 region has the DNA TGCGCCAGCAGCTCTACAGGGGACTATGGCTACACCTTC. The chain recombines TRBV5-1 with TRBJ1-2, with 7 bases lining up with TRBD1. V lost 3 bases, J lost 3 bases, and 2 bases stayed unmatched. Germline V gives CDR1 SGHRS, CDR2 YFSETQ. This CDR3 has 13 residues. The entire variable domain, with the rest obtained from reference TRBV5-1 and TRBJ1-2, is as follows: KAGVTQTPRYLIKTRGQQVTLSCSPISGHRSVSWYQQTPGQGLQFLFEYFSETQRNKGNFPGRFSGRQFSNSRSEMNVSTLELGDSALYLCASSSTGDYGYTFGSGTRLTVV.

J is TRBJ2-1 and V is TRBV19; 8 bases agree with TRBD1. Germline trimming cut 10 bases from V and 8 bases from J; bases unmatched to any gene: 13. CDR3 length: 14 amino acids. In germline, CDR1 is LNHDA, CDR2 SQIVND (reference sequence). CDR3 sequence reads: CATRRDRTPDEQFF. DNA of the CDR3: TGTGCCACCAGGAGGGACAGGACTCCGGATGAGCAGTTCTTC.

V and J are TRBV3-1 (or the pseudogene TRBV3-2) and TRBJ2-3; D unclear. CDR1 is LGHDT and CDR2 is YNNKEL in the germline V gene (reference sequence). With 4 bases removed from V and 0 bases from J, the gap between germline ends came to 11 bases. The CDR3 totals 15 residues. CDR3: CASSPRAPSTDTQYF. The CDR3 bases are TGTGCCAGCAGCCCCCGAGCACCTAGCACAGATACGCAGTATTTT.

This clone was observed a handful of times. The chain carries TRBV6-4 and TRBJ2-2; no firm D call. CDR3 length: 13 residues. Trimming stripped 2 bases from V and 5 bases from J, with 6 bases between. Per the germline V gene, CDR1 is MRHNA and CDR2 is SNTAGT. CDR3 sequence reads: CASSDTETGELFF. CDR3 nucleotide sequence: TGTGCCAGCAGTGACACGGAGACCGGGGAGCTGTTTTTT.

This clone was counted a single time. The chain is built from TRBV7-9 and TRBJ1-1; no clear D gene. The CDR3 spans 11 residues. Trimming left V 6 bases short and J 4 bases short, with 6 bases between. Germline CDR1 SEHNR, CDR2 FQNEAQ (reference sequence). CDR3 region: CASSSITEAFF. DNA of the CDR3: TGTGCCAGCAGTTCCATCACTGAAGCTTTCTTT.

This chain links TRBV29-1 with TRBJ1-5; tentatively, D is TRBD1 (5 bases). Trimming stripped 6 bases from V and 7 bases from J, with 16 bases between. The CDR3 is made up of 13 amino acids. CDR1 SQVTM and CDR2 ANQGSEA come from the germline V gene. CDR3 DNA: TGCAGCGTACGAGCGGGGGGGGAGCAGCCCCAGCATTTT. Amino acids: CSVRAGGEQPQHF.

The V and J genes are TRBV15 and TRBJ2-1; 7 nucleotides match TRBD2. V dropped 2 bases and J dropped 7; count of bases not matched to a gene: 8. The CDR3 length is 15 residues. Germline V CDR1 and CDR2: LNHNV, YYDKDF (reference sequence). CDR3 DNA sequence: TGTGCCACCAGCAGACCGGCGGGAGCGGAGAATGAGCAGTTCTTC. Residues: CATSRPAGAENEQFF.

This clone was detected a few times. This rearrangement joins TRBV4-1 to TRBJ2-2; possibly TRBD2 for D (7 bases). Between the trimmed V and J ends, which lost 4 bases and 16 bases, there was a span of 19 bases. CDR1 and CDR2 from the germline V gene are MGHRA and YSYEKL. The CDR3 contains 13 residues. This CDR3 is CASSPGLDRKPFF. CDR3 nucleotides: TGCGCCAGCAGCCCCGGACTAGACAGGAAGCCGTTTTTT.

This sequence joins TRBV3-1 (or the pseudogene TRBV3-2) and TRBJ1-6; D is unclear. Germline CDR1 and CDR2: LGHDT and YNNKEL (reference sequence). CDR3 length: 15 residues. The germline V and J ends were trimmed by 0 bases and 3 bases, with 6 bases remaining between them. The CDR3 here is CASSQDQSYNSPLHF. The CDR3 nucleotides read TGTGCCAGCAGCCAAGATCAGAGCTATAATTCACCCCTCCACTTT.

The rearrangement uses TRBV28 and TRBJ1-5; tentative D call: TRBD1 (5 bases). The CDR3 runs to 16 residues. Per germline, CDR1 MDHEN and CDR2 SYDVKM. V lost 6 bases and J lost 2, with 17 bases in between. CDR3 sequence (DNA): TGTGCCAGCAGACCCAGGGTTGCTGGGCGCAATCAGCCCCAGCATTTT. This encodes CASRPRVAGRNQPQHF.

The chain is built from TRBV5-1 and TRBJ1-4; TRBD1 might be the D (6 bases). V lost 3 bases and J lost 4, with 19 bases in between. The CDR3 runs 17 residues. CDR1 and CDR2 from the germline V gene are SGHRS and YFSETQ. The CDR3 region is CASSSTPTGTNNEKLFF. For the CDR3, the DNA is TGCGCCAGCAGCTCCACCCCGACAGGCACTAATAATGAAAAACTGTTTTTT.

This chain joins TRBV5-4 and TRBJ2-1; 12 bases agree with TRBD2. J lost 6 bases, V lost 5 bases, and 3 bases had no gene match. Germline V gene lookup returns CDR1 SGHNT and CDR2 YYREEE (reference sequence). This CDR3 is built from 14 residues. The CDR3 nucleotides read TGTGCCAGCAGGGAGACTAGCGGGAGCAATGAGCAGTTCTTC. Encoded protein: CASRETSGSNEQFF. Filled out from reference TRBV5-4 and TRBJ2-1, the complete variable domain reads ETGVTQSPTHLIKTRGQQVTLRCSSQSGHNTVSWYQQALGQGPQFIFQYYREEENGRGNFPPRFSGLQFPNYSSELNVNALELDDSALYLCASRETSGSNEQFFGPGTRLTVL.

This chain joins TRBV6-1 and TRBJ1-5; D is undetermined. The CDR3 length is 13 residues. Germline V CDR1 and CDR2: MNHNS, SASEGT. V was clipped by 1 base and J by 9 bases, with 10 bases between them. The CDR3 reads CASSEDGRRPQHF. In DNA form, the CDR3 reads TGTGCCAGCAGTGAAGATGGCAGGAGGCCCCAGCATTTT.